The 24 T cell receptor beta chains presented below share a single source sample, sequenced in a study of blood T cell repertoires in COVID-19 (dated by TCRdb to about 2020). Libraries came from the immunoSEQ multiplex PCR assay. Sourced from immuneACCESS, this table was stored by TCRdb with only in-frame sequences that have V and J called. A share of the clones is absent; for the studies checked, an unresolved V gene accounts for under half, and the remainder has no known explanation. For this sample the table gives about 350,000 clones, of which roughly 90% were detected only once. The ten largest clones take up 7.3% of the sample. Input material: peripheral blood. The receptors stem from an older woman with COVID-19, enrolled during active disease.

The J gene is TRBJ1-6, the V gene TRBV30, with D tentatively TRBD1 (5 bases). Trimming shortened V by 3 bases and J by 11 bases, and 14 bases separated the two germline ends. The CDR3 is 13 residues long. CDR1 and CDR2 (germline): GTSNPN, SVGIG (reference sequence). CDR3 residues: CAWRQVTGTPLHF. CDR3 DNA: TGTGCCTGGAGACAGGTTACCGGAACACCCCTCCACTTT.

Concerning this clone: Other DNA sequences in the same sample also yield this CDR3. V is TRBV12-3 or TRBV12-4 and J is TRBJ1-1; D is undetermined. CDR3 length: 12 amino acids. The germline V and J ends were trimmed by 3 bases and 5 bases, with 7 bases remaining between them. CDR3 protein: CASSFRGTEAFF. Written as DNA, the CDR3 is TGTGCCAGCAGTTTTAGAGGGACTGAAGCTTTCTTT.

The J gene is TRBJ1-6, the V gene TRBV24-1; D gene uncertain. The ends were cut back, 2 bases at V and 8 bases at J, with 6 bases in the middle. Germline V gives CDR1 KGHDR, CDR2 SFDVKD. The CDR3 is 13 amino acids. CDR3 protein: CATSDSLYSPLHF. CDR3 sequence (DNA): TGTGCCACCAGTGATTCCCTTTATTCACCCCTCCACTTT.

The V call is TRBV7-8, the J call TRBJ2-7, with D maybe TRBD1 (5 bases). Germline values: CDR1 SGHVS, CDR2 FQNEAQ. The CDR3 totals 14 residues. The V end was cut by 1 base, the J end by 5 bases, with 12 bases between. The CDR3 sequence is CASSLDRMWDEQYF. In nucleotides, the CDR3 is TGTGCCAGCAGCTTAGACAGGATGTGGGACGAGCAGTACTTC.

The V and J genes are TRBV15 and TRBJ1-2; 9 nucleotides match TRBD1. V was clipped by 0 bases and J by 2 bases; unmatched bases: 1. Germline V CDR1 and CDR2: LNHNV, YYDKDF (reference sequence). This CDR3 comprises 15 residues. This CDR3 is CATSREGTGNYGYTF. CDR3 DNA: TGTGCCACCAGCAGAGAGGGGACAGGGAACTATGGCTACACCTTC. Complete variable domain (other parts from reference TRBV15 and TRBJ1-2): DAMVIQNPRYQVTQFGKPVTLSCSQTLNHNVMYWYQQKSSQAPKLLFHYYDKDFNNEADTPDNFQSRRPNTSFCFLDIRSPGLGDTAMYLCATSREGTGNYGYTFGSGTRLTVV.

CDR3 coding DNA: TGCGCCAGCAGCTTGGTCGGGACAAGCTATGGCTACACCTTC. Translation: CASSLVGTSYGYTF. The chain carries TRBV5-1 and TRBJ1-2, with a possible D match to TRBD1 (6 bases). The germline V gene has CDR1 SGHRS and CDR2 YFSETQ. Trimming took 0 bases from V and 4 from J, leaving 10 bases between them. The CDR3 loop spans 14 amino acids.

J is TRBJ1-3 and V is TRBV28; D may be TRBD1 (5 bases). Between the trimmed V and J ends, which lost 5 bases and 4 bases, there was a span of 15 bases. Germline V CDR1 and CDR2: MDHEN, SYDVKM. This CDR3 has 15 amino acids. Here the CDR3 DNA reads TGTGCCAGCAGTCCAACCCAGGGCAGAGGAAACACCATATATTTT. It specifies CASSPTQGRGNTIYF.

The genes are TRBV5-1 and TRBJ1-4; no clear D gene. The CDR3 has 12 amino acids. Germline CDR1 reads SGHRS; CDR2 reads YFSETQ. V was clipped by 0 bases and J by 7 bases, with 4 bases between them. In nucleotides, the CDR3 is TGCGCCAGCAGCTTGGGGGCTGAAAAACTGTTTTTT. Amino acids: CASSLGAEKLFF.

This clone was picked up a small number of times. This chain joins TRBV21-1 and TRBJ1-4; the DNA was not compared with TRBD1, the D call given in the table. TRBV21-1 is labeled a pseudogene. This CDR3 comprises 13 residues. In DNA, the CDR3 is TGTGCCAGCAGCAAACAGGGTCGGGAAAAACTGTTTTTT. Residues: CASSKQGREKLFF.

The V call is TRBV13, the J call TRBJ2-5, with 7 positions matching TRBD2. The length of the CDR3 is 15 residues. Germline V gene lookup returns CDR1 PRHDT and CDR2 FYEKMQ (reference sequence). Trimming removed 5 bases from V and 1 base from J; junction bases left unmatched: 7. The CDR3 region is CASSVWDYLQETQYF. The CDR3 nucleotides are TGTGCCAGCAGCGTATGGGACTACCTCCAAGAGACCCAGTACTTC.

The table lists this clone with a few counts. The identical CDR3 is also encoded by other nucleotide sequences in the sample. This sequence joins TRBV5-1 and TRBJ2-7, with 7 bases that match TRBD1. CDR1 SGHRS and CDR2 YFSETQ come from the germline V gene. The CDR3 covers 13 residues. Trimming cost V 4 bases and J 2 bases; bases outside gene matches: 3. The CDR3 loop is CASSLDRAYEQYF. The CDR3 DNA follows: TGCGCCAGCAGCCTTGACAGGGCCTACGAGCAGTACTTC.

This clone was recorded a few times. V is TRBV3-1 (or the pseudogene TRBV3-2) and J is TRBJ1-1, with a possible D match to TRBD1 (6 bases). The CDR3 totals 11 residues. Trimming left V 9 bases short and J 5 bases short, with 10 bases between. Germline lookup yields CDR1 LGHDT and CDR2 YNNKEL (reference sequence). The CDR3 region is CASKGGTEAFF. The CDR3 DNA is TGTGCCAGTAAGGGGGGGACTGAAGCTTTCTTT.

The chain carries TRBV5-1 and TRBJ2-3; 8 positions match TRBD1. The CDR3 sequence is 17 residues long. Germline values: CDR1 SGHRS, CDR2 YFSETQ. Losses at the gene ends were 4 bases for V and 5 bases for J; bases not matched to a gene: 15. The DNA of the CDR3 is TGCGCCAGCAGCGAAGGGGACAGGTTGGGCACTAAAGATACGCAGTATTTT. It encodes CASSEGDRLGTKDTQYF.

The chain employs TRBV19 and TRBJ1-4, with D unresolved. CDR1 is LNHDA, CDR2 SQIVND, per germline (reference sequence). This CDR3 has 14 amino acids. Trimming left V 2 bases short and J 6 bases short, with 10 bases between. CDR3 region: CASSIPGLDEKLFF. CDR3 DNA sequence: TGTGCCAGTAGTATACCTGGGCTTGATGAAAAACTGTTTTTT. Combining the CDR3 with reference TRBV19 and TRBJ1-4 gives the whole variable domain DGGITQSPKYLFRKEGQNVTLSCEQNLNHDAMYWYRQDPGQGLRLIYYSQIVNDFQKGDIAEGYSVSREKKESFPLTVTSAQKNPTAFYLCASSIPGLDEKLFFGSGTQLSVL.

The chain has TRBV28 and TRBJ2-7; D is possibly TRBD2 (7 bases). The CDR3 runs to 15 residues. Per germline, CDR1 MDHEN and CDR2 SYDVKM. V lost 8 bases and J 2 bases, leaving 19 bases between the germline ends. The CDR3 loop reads CASRGGAASTYEQYF. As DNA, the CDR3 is TGTGCCAGCCGAGGGGGGGCGGCTAGCACCTACGAGCAGTACTTC.

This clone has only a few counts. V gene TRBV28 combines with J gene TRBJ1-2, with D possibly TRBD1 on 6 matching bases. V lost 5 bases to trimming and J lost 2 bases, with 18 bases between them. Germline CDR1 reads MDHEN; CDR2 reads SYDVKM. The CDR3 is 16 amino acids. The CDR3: CASSMQGTVDNYGYTF. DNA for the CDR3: TGTGCCAGCAGTATGCAGGGGACGGTTGACAACTATGGCTACACCTTC.

The CDR3 DNA is TGTGCCAGCAGCGCCCGACCTCAGCGGGGGGTCCTAGATACGCAGTATTTT. Residues: CASSARPQRGVLDTQYF. The V call is TRBV7-2, the J call TRBJ2-3; TRBD2 aligns across 9 bases. Germline CDR1 is SGHTA and CDR2 is FQGNSA. The CDR3 sequence is 17 residues long. J lost 5 bases, V lost 5 bases, and 14 bases had no gene match.

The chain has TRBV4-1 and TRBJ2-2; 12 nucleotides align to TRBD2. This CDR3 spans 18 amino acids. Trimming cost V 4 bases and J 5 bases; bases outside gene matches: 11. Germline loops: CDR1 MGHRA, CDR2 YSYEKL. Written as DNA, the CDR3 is TGCGCCAGCAGCCGGCGGACTAGCGGGGAAGGCAAAACCGGGGAGCTGTTTTTT. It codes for CASSRRTSGEGKTGELFF.

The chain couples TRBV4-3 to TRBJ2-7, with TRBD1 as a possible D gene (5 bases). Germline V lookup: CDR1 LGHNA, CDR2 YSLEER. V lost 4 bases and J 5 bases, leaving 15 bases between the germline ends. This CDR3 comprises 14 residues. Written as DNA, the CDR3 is TGCGCCAGCAGCCGATCAGAAGGGGCGAACGAGCAGTACTTC. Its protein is CASSRSEGANEQYF.

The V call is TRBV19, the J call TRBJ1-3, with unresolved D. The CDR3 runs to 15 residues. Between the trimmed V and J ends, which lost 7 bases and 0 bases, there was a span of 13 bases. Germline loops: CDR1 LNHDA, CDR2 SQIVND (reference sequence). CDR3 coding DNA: TGTGCCAGTAACGCGCGGGCCCGCTCTGGAAACACCATATATTTT. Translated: CASNARARSGNTIYF. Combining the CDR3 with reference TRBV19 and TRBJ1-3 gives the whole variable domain DGGITQSPKYLFRKEGQNVTLSCEQNLNHDAMYWYRQDPGQGLRLIYYSQIVNDFQKGDIAEGYSVSREKKESFPLTVTSAQKNPTAFYLCASNARARSGNTIYFGEGSWLTVV.

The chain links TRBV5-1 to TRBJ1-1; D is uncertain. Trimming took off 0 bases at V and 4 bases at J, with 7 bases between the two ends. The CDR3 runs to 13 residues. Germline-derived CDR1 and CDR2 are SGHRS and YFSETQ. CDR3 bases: TGCGCCAGCAGCTTGGATGGAGCCACTGAAGCTTTCTTT. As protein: CASSLDGATEAFF.

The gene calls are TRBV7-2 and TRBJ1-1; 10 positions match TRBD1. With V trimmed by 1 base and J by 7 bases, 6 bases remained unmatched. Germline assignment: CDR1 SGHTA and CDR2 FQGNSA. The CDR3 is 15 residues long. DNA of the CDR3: TGTGCCAGCAGCTTAGTTAGGACAGGGGGTATTGAAGCTTTCTTT. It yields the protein CASSLVRTGGIEAFF.

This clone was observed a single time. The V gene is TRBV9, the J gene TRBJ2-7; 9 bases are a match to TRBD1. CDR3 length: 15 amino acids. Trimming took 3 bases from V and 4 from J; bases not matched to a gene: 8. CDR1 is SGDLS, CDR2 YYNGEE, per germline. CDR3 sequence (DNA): TGTGCCAGCAGCGAAGCGACAGGGGGTTTGTACGAGCAGTACTTC. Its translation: CASSEATGGLYEQYF.

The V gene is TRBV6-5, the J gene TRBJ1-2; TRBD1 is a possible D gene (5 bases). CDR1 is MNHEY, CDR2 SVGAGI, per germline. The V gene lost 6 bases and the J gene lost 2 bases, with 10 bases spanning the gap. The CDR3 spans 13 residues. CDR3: CASSMQGNYGYTF. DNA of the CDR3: TGTGCCAGCAGCATGCAGGGAAACTATGGCTACACCTTC.